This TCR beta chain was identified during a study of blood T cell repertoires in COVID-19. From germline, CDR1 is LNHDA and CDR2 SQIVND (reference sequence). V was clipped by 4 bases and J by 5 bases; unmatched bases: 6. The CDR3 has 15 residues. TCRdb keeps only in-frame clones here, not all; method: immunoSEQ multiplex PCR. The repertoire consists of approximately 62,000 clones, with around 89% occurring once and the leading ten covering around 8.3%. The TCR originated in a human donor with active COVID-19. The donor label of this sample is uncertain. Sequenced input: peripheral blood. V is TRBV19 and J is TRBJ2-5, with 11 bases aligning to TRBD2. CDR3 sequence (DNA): TGTGCCAGTAGTACTTTAGCGGGGGGGCCCGAGACCCAGTACTTC. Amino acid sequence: CASSTLAGGPETQYF.